This TCR beta chain was recorded in a study of read filtering for tumor transcriptome and immune sequencing. Study-level information: Transcriptome libraries were built from DNase-treated RNA.

The sample holds many counts of this clonotype. The CDR3 runs to 12 residues. Trimming stripped 11 bases from V and 4 bases from J, with 12 bases between. CDR1 is MDHEN and CDR2 is SYDVKM in the germline V gene. Molecular barcoded adaptors covering alpha/delta and beta/gamma chains were used on around 370 ng RNA. TCRdb processed the reads anew with MiXCR; each CDR3 protein has one entry. Among over 50,000 distinct CDR3 sequences, 15% to 25% were seen once, and the ten largest hold about 14%. V gene TRBV28 combines with J gene TRBJ1-5; the D is unclear. Material for sequencing was a population of CD138-negative cells sorted from bone marrow. This receptor was taken from a donor at least 40 years old with multiple myeloma. The CDR3 region is CALARTNQPQHF. The DNA of the CDR3 is TGTGCCCTCGCAAGGACTAATCAGCCCCAGCATTTT.